Given below is one T cell receptor (beta chain) in context. Its antigen is not identified. This specimen belongs to a study of blood T cells in healthy people across ages. Study-level findings and limits: Whereas aged donors had fewer naive CD4+ cells, long-lived donors had more of them and higher diversity. While age rose, TCR beta diversity per million T cells dropped in a roughly linear way.

Each sample had at least 6.5 million PBMCs isolated. With a J-beta primer mix and a sample-barcoded 5' primer, a second PCR ran roughly 6 to 11 cycles. Sequencing yielded, for each sample, at least 3 million paired-end reads carrying CDR3. TCRdb redid the calling of the 5' RACE reads with MiXCR, one entry per CDR3 protein. The sample comprises about 940,000 distinct CDR3 sequences, about 44% of which are singletons, and roughly an eighth rests with the top ten. This TCR came from a man in his thirties or forties in good health. The sequenced sample consisted of blood.

This chain's CDR3 is CASSILREDTEAFF. The CDR3 nucleotides are TGCGCCAGCAGTATTCTACGGGAGGACACTGAAGCTTTCTTT. V and J are TRBV4-1 and TRBJ1-1; no clear D gene. The germline gives CDR1 MGHRA, CDR2 YSYEKL. Trimming took 6 bases from V and 3 from J, leaving 14 bases between them. The CDR3 extends over 14 amino acids.